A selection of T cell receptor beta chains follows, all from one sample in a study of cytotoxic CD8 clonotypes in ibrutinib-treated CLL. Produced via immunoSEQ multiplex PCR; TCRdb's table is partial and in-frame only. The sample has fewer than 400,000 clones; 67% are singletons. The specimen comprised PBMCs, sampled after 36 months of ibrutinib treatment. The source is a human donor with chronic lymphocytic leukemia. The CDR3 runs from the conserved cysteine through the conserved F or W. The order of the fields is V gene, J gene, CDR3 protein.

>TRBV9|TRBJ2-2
CASSVDGWNTGELFF
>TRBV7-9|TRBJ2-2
CASSSIGPTGNLAGELFF
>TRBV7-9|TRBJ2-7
CASSPNSGSYEQYF
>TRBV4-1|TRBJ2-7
CASSHRQGALYEQYF
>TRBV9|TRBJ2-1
CASSSPGQIYNEQFF
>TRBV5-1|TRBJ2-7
CASSTIPLAQASEQYF
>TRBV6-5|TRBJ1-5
CASSRRAQPQHF
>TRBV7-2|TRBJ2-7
CASSLKVSAGPYEQYF
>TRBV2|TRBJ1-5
CASTGGAYGNQPQHF
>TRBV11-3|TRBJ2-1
CASSPSSYNEQFF
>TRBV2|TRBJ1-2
CASSDPGTSNYGYTF
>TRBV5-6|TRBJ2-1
CASSARVLLADNEQFF
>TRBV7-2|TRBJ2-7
CASSLGLGSSDEQYF
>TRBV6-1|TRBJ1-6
CASTRVLGNSPLHF
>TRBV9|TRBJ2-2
CASSGRATGELFF
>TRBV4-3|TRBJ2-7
CASSRDPGLEQYF
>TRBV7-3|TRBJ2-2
CASSITRTGELFF
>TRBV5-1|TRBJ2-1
CASSAGSTGYYYEQFF
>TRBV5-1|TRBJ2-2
CASSADTSNTGELFF
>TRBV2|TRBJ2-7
CASRGGQGLYEQYF
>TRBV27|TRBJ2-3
CASRLQLRPRSTDTQYF
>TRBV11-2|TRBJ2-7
CASSPRLAGALRDEQYF
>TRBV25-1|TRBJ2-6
CASRTGAGANVLTF
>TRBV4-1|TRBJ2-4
CASSQVSAGGHIQYF
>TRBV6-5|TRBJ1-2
CASSPRDRDPGGYTF
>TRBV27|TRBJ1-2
CASSQTPWGYGYTF
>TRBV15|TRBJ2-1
CATSRTVGNEQFF
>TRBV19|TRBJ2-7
CASSIQGGRLYF
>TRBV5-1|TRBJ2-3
CASSAGWSDTQYF
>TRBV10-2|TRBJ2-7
CATRTSGLPYEQYF
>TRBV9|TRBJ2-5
CASSVASGQETQYF
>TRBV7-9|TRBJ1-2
CASSLILGNYGYTF
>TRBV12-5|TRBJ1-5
CASGLGGVDQPQHF
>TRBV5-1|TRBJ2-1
CASSLGTVSYNEQFF
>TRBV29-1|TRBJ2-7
CSVEGGETYEQYF
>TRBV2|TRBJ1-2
CASSSGQGMGYGYTF
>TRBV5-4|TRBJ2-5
CASSLAVRGLGETQYF
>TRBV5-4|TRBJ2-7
CAIGTGVEGEQYF
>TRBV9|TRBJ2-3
CASSVLLAASTDTQYF
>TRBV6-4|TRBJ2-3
CASSSSGGPDTQYF